Listed below are T cell receptor beta chains from one sample, sequenced in a study of shared clonotypes between healthy human individuals. Produced via immunoSEQ multiplex PCR; TCRdb's table is partial and in-frame only. In the table there are some 1.4 million clones, 95% to 97% of which are singletons. Sequencing was carried out using naive CD4+ T cells sorted from blood. These receptors all stem from a man under 40 in good health. CDR3s include the opening cysteine and the closing phenylalanine or tryptophan. Fields, in order: D gene, clone size, J gene, V gene, CDR3 protein, CDR3 DNA. The D gene is left open where the match is weak. A row's size may be missing; if present it is once, few, many or a size class.

>TRBD2|.|TRBJ2-2|TRBV27
CASSLLGREGPGELFF
TGTGCCAGCAGTTTACTCGGGCGGGAGGGCCCCGGGGAGCTGTTTTTT
>.|.|TRBJ2-1|TRBV30
CAYQTGSNEQFF
TGTGCCTACCAGACGGGATCCAATGAGCAGTTCTTC
>.|.|TRBJ2-5|TRBV5-1
CASSLVGYQETQYF
TGCGCCAGCAGCTTGGTCGGGTACCAAGAGACCCAGTACTTC
>TRBD2|.|TRBJ2-3|TRBV5-5
CASRLAGVEDTQYF
TGTGCCAGCAGACTAGCGGGAGTGGAAGATACGCAGTATTTT
>.|.|TRBJ2-7|TRBV5-1
CASSLAGPSGEQYF
TGCGCCAGCAGCTTGGCCGGGCCATCTGGCGAGCAGTACTTC
>.|.|TRBJ2-2|TRBV7-3
CASSTVPRPGENTGELFF
TGTGCCAGCAGCACCGTTCCCCGCCCGGGAGAAAACACCGGGGAGCTGTTTTTT
>.|.|TRBJ2-7|TRBV5-6
CASSLMARPYEQYF
TGTGCCAGCAGCTTGATGGCACGCCCCTACGAGCAGTACTTC
>.|few|TRBJ1-2|TRBV6-6
CASSHKPGPTRQGYTF
TGTGCCAGCAGTCATAAGCCGGGACCCACCAGACAAGGCTACACCTTC
>.|.|TRBJ2-3|TRBV29-1
CSVGAGSTDTQYF
TGCAGCGTTGGGGCAGGTAGCACAGATACGCAGTATTTT
>.|.|TRBJ2-1|TRBV6-1
CASSEGGYIYNEQFF
TGTGCCAGCAGTGAAGGGGGATACATCTACAATGAGCAGTTCTTC
>TRBD2|.|TRBJ2-7|TRBV5-1
CASRIREAYEQYF
TGCGCCAGCAGGATACGGGAGGCCTACGAGCAGTACTTC
>.|.|TRBJ2-3|TRBV19
CASKTQTSTDTQYF
TGTGCCAGTAAGACTCAAACTAGCACAGATACGCAGTATTTT
>.|once|TRBJ2-1|TRBV11-2
CASSLVGDFNEQFF
TGTGCCAGCAGCTTAGTCGGGGATTTCAATGAGCAGTTCTTC
>.|once|TRBJ2-3|TRBV5-1
CASSLHILGGAGDTQYF
TGCGCCAGCAGCCTTCACATCTTAGGTGGGGCTGGAGATACGCAGTATTTT
>.|.|TRBJ1-4|TRBV5-1
CASSATPTNEKLFF
TGCGCCAGCAGCGCAACACCAACTAATGAAAAACTGTTTTTT
>.|.|TRBJ1-1|TRBV9
CASSVGGGGTGTLTEAFF
TGTGCCAGCAGCGTAGGAGGTGGGGGGACTGGAACACTTACTGAAGCTTTCTTT
>.|.|TRBJ2-7|TRBV29-1
CSVEDAVGVFPYEQYF
TGCAGCGTTGAAGATGCCGTGGGGGTATTTCCCTACGAGCAGTACTTC
>TRBD1|.|TRBJ2-1|TRBV27
CASSLLGGQGANEQFF
TGTGCCAGCAGTCTTTTAGGGGGACAGGGGGCCAATGAGCAGTTCTTC
>.|.|TRBJ2-1|TRBV28
CASSWDTDSYNEQFF
TGTGCCAGCAGCTGGGACACAGACTCCTACAATGAGCAGTTCTTC
>.|.|TRBJ2-1|TRBV5-4
CASSSGGDWGEQFF
TGTGCCAGCAGCTCTGGCGGGGACTGGGGTGAGCAGTTCTTC
>.|.|TRBJ2-1|TRBV4-1
CASSQDWGGDRYNEQFF
TGCGCCAGCAGCCAAGATTGGGGCGGGGACCGCTACAATGAGCAGTTCTTC
>.|.|TRBJ2-5|TRBV7-2
CASSLARSSGQETQYF
TGTGCCAGCAGCTTAGCGCGGAGTAGCGGCCAAGAGACCCAGTACTTC
>TRBD2|.|TRBJ2-3|TRBV4-3
CASSQEGTSGSLVLGTQYF
TGCGCCAGCAGCCAGGAGGGAACTAGCGGGAGTCTCGTGTTAGGTACGCAGTATTTT
>.|.|TRBJ1-4|TRBV2
CASSRTEDEKLFF
TGTGCCAGCTCCCGGACGGAAGATGAAAAACTGTTTTTT
>TRBD2|once|TRBJ2-2|TRBV11-2
CASSPGLAGVVGELFF
TGTGCCAGCAGCCCGGGACTAGCGGGAGTGGTCGGGGAGCTGTTTTTT
>.|.|TRBJ2-7|TRBV6-5
CASRTSGGYEQYF
TGTGCCAGCAGAACCTCTGGAGGCTACGAGCAGTACTTC
>.|.|TRBJ2-5|TRBV18
CASSPPSKTLGTQYF
TGTGCCAGCTCACCCCCCAGCAAGACCCTCGGGACCCAGTACTTC
>TRBD1|.|TRBJ2-2|TRBV14
CASSQEGGNTGELFF
TGTGCCAGCAGCCAAGAAGGGGGCAACACCGGGGAGCTGTTTTTT
>TRBD1|.|TRBJ2-3|TRBV5-4
CASSTAGGSDTQYF
TGTGCCAGCAGCACGGCAGGGGGTTCAGATACGCAGTATTTT
>TRBD1|.|TRBJ1-3|TRBV10-3
CAISDPRQGAYTIYF
TGTGCCATCAGTGATCCCCGACAGGGGGCCTACACCATATATTTT
>TRBD1|.|TRBJ2-1|TRBV6-1
CASSEVIRDRGSYNEQFF
TGTGCCAGCAGTGAAGTAATCAGGGACAGGGGATCCTACAATGAGCAGTTCTTC
>TRBD2|.|TRBJ2-1|TRBV27
CASSPRAGGPSEQFF
TGTGCCAGCAGTCCTCGAGCGGGAGGGCCGTCTGAGCAGTTCTTC
>TRBD2|.|TRBJ2-7|TRBV9
CASSVGGVGGRAGEQYF
TGTGCCAGCAGCGTAGGTGGGGTTGGCGGGAGGGCCGGGGAGCAGTACTTC
>TRBD2|.|TRBJ2-7|TRBV27
CASSLALAGDGSYEQYF
TGTGCCAGCAGCTTAGCACTAGCGGGAGATGGGTCCTACGAGCAGTACTTC